Shown below are 14 T cell receptor beta chains from a single sample sequenced in a study of tumor and adjacent non-tumor tissue in lung cancer. TCRbeta libraries were built with three rounds of nested PCR, modified from ARM-PCR. TCRdb used MiXCR to reprocess the multiplex PCR reads, holding one entry per CDR3 protein. Of about 90,000 distinct CDR3 sequences in the sample, under 80% are singletons; the top ten hold roughly 22%. RNA was extracted from bulk tissue without any cell sorting. More than 3 cm separated this lung sample from the edge of the tumor. The sample consisted of distant non-tumor lung tissue. The receptors derive from a woman in her fifties or sixties with non-small cell lung cancer.

This chain connects TRBV6-5 to TRBJ2-7; maybe TRBD1 (6 bases). Germline CDR1 and CDR2: MNHEY and SVGAGI. V lost 2 bases and J lost 7, with 12 bases in between. The CDR3 consists of 13 residues. The DNA for the CDR3 is TGTGCCAGCAGTTACAACAGGGAGTATGAGCAGTACTTC. Translating gives CASSYNREYEQYF.

Of note for this clonotype: At one boundary the junction diverges from the germline segment, which might be a read error. The V and J genes are TRBV10-1 and TRBJ2-3; D is unclear. CDR1 is WNHNN and CDR2 is SYGVQD in the germline V gene (reference sequence). This CDR3 is built from 13 residues. The CDR3 loop is CASSEAGTDTQFF. CDR3 sequence (DNA): TGCGCCAGCAGCGAGGCAGGCACAGATACGCAGTTTTTT.

Relative to its sample, this clonotype is large. The genes are TRBV6-5 and TRBJ1-2; D perhaps matches TRBD1 (6 bases). V was trimmed by 6 bases and J by 4 bases, leaving 21 bases between them. The CDR3 covers 16 residues. The germline V gene has CDR1 MNHEY and CDR2 SVGAGI. The CDR3 protein is CASRNIIGQGSYGYTF. The CDR3 DNA reads TGTGCCAGCAGAAACATTATAGGGCAGGGGTCCTATGGCTACACCTTC.

The sample holds one count of this clonotype. An end of the junction does not agree with germline; a read error may underlie this. The chain links TRBV6-2 or TRBV6-3 to TRBJ2-2, with TRBD2 as a possible D gene (6 bases). The CDR3 extends over 16 amino acids. Germline-derived CDR1 and CDR2 are MNHEY and SVGEGT. CDR3 DNA: TGTGTCGGCAGTCGCCTTGGACACAGGCTAACCGGGGAGGTGTTTTTT. This sequence encodes CVGSRLGHRLTGEVFF.

This clonotype was observed a handful of times. The genes are TRBV11-2 and TRBJ2-1, with 9 bases fitting TRBD1. The CDR3 extends over 16 amino acids. The junction had 15 bases not matched to a gene; V was cut back by 6 bases and J by 9 bases. The germline V gene encodes CDR1 SGHAT and CDR2 FQNNGV. The CDR3, as DNA: TGTGCCAGCAGTCTGGAATCGGGACAGGGATTCACTGAGCAGTTCTTC. It translates to CASSLESGQGFTEQFF.

As to this clonotype: Being one base from a much bigger clone, this may be a read error. The chain links TRBV9 to TRBJ2-5, with 8 nucleotides matching TRBD1. V lost 3 bases and J lost 4; bases outside the gene matches: 11. The CDR3 extends over 16 amino acids. The V gene's germline CDR1 is SGDLS and CDR2 YYNGEE. The CDR3 bases are TGTGCCAGCAGCGGCCTATCCTGGACAGGGTTAGAGACCCAGTACTTC. It codes for CASSGLSWTGLETQYF.

Comment on this clonotype: At one end the junction does not follow the germline gene, possibly because of a read error. The chain employs TRBV29-1 and TRBJ2-2; 14 nucleotides line up with TRBD2. This CDR3 contains 18 residues. Germline-derived CDR1 and CDR2 are SQVTM and ANQGSEA. The CDR3 coding sequence is TGCAACGTTGAAGATGAAGGGACTAGCGGGAGTTTTCCCTGGGAGTTGTTTTTT. It encodes CNVEDEGTSGSFPWELFF.

The CDR3 DNA sequence: TGTACCATCAGCCTGACACTGGGGAACCGGGCCTACGAGCAGTACTTC. Protein product: CTISLTLGNRAYEQYF. The chain is built from TRBV5-5 and TRBJ2-7; D is undetermined. The CDR3 runs to 16 residues. CDR1 and CDR2 (germline): SGHKS, YYEKEE (reference sequence). The whole variable domain, filled in from reference TRBV5-5 and TRBJ2-7, reads DAGVTQSPTHLIKTRGQQVTLRCSPISGHKSVSWYQQVLGQGPQFIFQYYEKEERGRGNFPDRFSARQFPNYSSELNVNALLLGDSALYLCTISLTLGNRAYEQYFGPGTRLTVT.

Notes on this clonotype: Germline is not matched at one junction end, which may reflect a read error. V usage is TRBV2 and J usage is TRBJ2-1; D not resolved. The germline V gene has CDR1 SNHLY and CDR2 FYNNEI. The CDR3 is 14 amino acids. The chain's CDR3 is CASSVEECNNEQFF. CDR3 bases: TGTGCCAGCAGTGTCGAGGAATGTAACAATGAACAGTTCTTC.

In the case of this clonotype: The junction differs from germline at one of its ends, possibly a read error. V gene TRBV24-1 combines with J gene TRBJ2-5, with D possibly TRBD1 on 5 matching bases. Per germline, CDR1 KGHDR and CDR2 SFDVKD. The CDR3 runs to 15 residues. The CDR3 DNA reads as TGTGCCACCAGTGACTTGCCAAACAGGAACGAGACCCAATACTTC. Amino acid sequence: CATSDLPNRNETQYF.

This clonotype was counted a single time. Here the CDR3 omits its conserved ending phenylalanine or tryptophan, so a read error is the likely source. The chain has TRBV6-5 and TRBJ2-1, with D perhaps matching TRBD1 (6 bases). CDR1 is MNHEY, CDR2 SVGAGI, per germline. CDR3 length: 14 residues. Trimming stripped 11 bases from V and 2 bases from J, with 16 bases between. The CDR3 sequence: CAGTTRTAYNEQFL. CDR3 coding DNA: TGTGCCGGCACTACCAGGACAGCCTACAATGAGCAGTTCCTC.

On this clonotype: Relative to the germline gene, one junction end is altered; a read error may explain this. The rearrangement links TRBV11-2 to TRBJ2-7, with a possible D match to TRBD1 (5 bases). This CDR3 is built from 12 residues. Germline CDR1 reads SGHAT; CDR2 reads FQNNGV. CDR3 residues: CVRSLGAYEQCF. The CDR3 DNA reads as TGTGTCAGAAGCTTAGGGGCTTACGAGCAGTGCTTT. The full variable domain, its missing parts supplied by reference TRBV11-2 and TRBJ2-7, is EAGVAQSPRYKIIEKRQSVAFWCNPISGHATLYWYQQILGQGPKLLIQFQNNGVVDDSQLPKDRFSAERLKGVDSTLKIQPAKLEDSAVYLCVRSLGAYEQCFGPGTRLTVT.

The chain is built from TRBV28 and TRBJ2-5; tentatively, D is TRBD2 (5 bases). This CDR3 has 14 amino acids. Trimming shortened V by 6 bases and J by 1 base, and 12 bases separated the two germline ends. Germline CDR1 and CDR2: MDHEN and SYDVKM. Written as DNA, the CDR3 is TGTGCCAGCAGCAAGAGCGAGGGCCAAGAGACCCAGTACTTC. It yields the protein CASSKSEGQETQYF.

A single count supports this clonotype. The junction shows a germline mismatch at one end, possibly a read error. The V and J genes are TRBV12-3 or TRBV12-4 and TRBJ2-5; 8 bases map to TRBD2. The CDR3 sequence is 12 residues long. CDR3 sequence reads: CASSWERETLYF. The CDR3 nucleotides read TGTGCCAGCAGTTGGGAGCGGGAGACCCTGTACTTC.